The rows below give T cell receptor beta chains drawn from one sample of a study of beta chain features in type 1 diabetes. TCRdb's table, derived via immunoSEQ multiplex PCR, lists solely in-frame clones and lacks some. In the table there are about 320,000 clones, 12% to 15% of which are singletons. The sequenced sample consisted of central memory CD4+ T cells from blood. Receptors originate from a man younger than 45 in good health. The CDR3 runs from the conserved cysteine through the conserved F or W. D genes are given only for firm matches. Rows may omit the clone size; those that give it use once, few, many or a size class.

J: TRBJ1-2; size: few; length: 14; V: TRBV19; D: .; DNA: TGTGCCAGTAGTATAGACAGGGGAGGAGATGGCTACACCTTC; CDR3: CASSIDRGGDGYTF
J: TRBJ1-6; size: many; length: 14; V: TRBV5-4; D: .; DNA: TGTGCCAGCAGCTTGGCCCAAAGTAATTCACCCCTCCACTTT; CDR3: CASSLAQSNSPLHF
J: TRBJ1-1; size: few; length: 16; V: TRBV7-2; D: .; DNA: TGTGCCAGCAGCTTCGGGTCGGGCAGGTCGAACACTGAAGCTTTCTTT; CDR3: CASSFGSGRSNTEAFF
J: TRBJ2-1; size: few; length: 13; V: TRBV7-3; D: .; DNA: TGTGCCAGCAGCCTGGACCACTACAATGAGCAGTTCTTC; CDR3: CASSLDHYNEQFF
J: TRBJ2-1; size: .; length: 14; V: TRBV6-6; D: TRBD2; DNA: TGTGCCAGCAGTCTAGCGGGGCCACGCAATGAGCAGTTCTTC; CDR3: CASSLAGPRNEQFF
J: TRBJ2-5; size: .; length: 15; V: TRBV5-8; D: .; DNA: TGTGCCAGCAGCTTGAGGCCAGGGCTTCAAGAGACCCAGTACTTC; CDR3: CASSLRPGLQETQYF
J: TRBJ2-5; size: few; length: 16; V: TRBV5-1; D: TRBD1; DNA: TGCGCCAGCAGCTTGGCAGGGGGCGCTGGGCAAGAGACCCAGTACTTC; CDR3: CASSLAGGAGQETQYF
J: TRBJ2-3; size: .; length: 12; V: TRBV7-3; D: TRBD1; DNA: TGTGCCAGCAGCCCAGGACAGGGGGCGCAGTATTTT; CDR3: CASSPGQGAQYF
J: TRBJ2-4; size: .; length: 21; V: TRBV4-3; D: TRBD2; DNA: TGCGCCAGCAGCCATAGCCGGACTACGCTAGCGGGAGAAACGGGCAAAAACATTCAGTACTTC; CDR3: CASSHSRTTLAGETGKNIQYF
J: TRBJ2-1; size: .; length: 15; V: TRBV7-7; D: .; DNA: TGTGCCAGCAGCCTAGCGTCGAGCTCCTACAATGAGCAGTTCTTC; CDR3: CASSLASSSYNEQFF
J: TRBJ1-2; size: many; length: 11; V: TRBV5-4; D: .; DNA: TGTGCCAGCAGAGCGGGATATGGCTACACCTTC; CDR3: CASRAGYGYTF
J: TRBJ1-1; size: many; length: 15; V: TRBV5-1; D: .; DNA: TGCGCCAGCAGGTCCGGGCAGAACTTGAACACTGAAGCTTTCTTT; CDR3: CASRSGQNLNTEAFF
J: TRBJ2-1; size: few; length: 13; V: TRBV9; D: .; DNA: TGTGCCAGCAGCGTAGAACCCAACAATGAGCAGTTCTTC; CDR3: CASSVEPNNEQFF
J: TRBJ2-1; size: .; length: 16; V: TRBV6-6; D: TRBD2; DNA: TGTGCCAGCAGTCAACTGGGACTAGCGGACTACAATGAGCAGTTCTTC; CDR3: CASSQLGLADYNEQFF
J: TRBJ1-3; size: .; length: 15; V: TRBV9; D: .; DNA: TGTGCCAGCAGCCTCGACACAGGGATAGGAAACACCATATATTTT; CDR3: CASSLDTGIGNTIYF
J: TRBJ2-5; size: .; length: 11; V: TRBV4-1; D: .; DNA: TGCGCCAGCAGCCAAAGGGAGACCCAGTACTTC; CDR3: CASSQRETQYF
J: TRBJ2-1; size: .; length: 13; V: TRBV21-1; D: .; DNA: TGTGCCAGCTTCCCGGCAGGGAAAGATGAGCAGTTCTTC; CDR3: CASFPAGKDEQFF
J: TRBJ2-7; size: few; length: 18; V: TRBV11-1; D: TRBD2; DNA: TGTGCCAGCACCCAAATTAGGGCGGGGGGCCGCCTCTCCTACGAGCAGTACTTC; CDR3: CASTQIRAGGRLSYEQYF
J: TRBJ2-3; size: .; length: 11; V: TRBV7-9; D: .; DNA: TGTGCCAGCAGCGTCACAGATACGCAGTCTTTT; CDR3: CASSVTDTQSF
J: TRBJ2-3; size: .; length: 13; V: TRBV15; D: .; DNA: TGTGCCACCAGCAGAGACTTGCCAGGTACGCAGTATTTT; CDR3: CATSRDLPGTQYF
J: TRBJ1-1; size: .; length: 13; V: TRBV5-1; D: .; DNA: TGCGCCAGCAGCTTAGGGCGGAACACTGAAGCTTTCTTT; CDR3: CASSLGRNTEAFF
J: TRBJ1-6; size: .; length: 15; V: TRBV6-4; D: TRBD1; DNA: TGTGCCACCCCGGGACAGGGAGTCCCAGGTTCACCCCTCCACTTT; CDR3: CATPGQGVPGSPLHF
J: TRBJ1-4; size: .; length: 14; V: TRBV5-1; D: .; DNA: TGCGCCAGCAGCTTGGAGCAGGGCGGTGAAAAACTGTTTTTT; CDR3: CASSLEQGGEKLFF
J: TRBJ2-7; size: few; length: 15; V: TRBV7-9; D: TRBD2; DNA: TGTGCCAGCAGCCGTAGCGGGGGGGTCTCCTACGAGCAGTACTTC; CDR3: CASSRSGGVSYEQYF
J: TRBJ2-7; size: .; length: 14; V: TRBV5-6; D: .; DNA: TGTGCCAGCACTGGGGGGGCCATGTCCTACGAGCAGTACTTC; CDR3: CASTGGAMSYEQYF